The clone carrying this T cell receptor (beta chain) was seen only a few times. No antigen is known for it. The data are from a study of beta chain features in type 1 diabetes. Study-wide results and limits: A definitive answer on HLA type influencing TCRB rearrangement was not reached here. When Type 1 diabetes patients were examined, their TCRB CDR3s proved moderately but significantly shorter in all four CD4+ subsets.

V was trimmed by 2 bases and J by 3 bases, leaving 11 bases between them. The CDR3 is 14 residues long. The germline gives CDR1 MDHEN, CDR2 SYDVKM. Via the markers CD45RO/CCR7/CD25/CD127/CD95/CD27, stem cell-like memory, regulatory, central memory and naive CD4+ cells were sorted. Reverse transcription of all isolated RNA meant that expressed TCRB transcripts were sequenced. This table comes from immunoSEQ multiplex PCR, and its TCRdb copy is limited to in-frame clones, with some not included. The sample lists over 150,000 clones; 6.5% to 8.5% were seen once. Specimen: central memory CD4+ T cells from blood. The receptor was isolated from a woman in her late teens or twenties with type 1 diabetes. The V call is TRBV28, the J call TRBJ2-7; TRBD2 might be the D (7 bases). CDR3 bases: TGTGCCAGCAGTTTAACGGGGGGCATCTACGAGCAGTACTTC. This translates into CASSLTGGIYEQYF.